This T cell receptor (beta chain) is from a study of shared clonotypes between healthy human individuals. Only in-frame clones appear in the TCRdb table, and some are missing; sequencing was by immunoSEQ multiplex PCR. This sample carries about 1 million clones, about 75% of them seen once, and the ten largest clones take 1.4% to 1.5%. The CDR3 contains 13 residues. Germline assignment: CDR1 SGHKS and CDR2 YYEKEE (reference sequence). V dropped 2 bases and J dropped 10 bases, with 15 bases sitting between them. The chain joins TRBV5-5 to TRBJ1-1; weak D call: TRBD1 (5 bases). The sequenced sample was memory CD4+ T cells sorted from blood. Subset meaning: CD45RA-negative fraction. The TCR originated in a man between 18 and 29 years old in good health. CDR3 amino acids: CASSFGPGRIAFF. The DNA for the CDR3 is TGTGCCAGCAGCTTTGGGCCAGGGCGTATAGCTTTCTTT.